Presented here are 23 T cell receptor beta chains from one specimen sequenced in a study of cytomegalovirus exposure and HLA in healthy donors. This PCR relied on a set of 60 Vbeta primers and 13 Jbeta primers. TCRdb keeps only in-frame clones here, not all; method: immunoSEQ multiplex PCR. The repertoire holds 180,000 or so clones, about 75% seen once, with less than 8% in the top ten. Source material: PBMCs. These receptor sequences come from a man aged 40-49 years in good health and CMV-seropositive.

This clone appeared a few times. This rearrangement joins TRBV7-2 to TRBJ2-1; 8 nucleotides agree with TRBD2. The CDR3 consists of 14 residues. From germline, CDR1 is SGHTA and CDR2 FQGNSA. Trimming took 4 bases from V and 6 from J; bases not matched to a gene: 5. CDR3 amino acids: CASSSGLAPNEQFF. CDR3 sequence (DNA): TGTGCCAGCAGCTCCGGACTAGCCCCCAATGAGCAGTTCTTC. Combining the CDR3 with reference TRBV7-2 and TRBJ2-1 gives the whole variable domain GAGVSQSPSNKVTEKGKDVELRCDPISGHTALYWYRQSLGQGLEFLIYFQGNSAPDKSGLPSDRFSAERTGGSVSTLTIQRTQQEDSAVYLCASSSGLAPNEQFFGPGTRLTVL.

The chain couples TRBV28 to TRBJ1-2, with TRBD1 matching over 9 bases. The CDR3 length is 14 residues. V dropped 2 bases and J dropped 5; count of bases not matched to a gene: 3. Germline V CDR1 and CDR2: MDHEN, SYDVKM. CDR3 sequence: CASSLRQGDYGYTF. Here the CDR3 DNA reads TGTGCCAGCAGTTTACGACAGGGGGATTATGGCTACACCTTC.

For this clone: A junction end diverges from the germline sequence, so it may reflect a read error. The V and J genes are TRBV4-1 and TRBJ2-6, with 10 bases that match TRBD2. The CDR3 spans 17 residues. Looked up from germline, CDR1 is MGHRA and CDR2 is YSYEKL. CDR3 loop: CASSQVLAGAGANGLTF. DNA for the CDR3: TGCGCCAGCAGCCAAGTGCTAGCGGGAGCTGGGGCCAACGGCCTGACTTTC.

The genes are TRBV10-3 and TRBJ1-4; 10 positions match TRBD1. In germline, CDR1 is ENHRY, CDR2 SYGVKD. The junction had 2 bases not matched to a gene; V was cut back by 10 bases and J by 6 bases. The CDR3 has 12 residues. This chain's CDR3 is CANGQGDEKLFF. The CDR3 nucleotides read TGTGCCAACGGACAGGGGGATGAAAAACTGTTTTTT.

The V and J genes are TRBV5-1 and TRBJ2-6; D gene uncertain. The CDR3 has 19 residues. The germline V gene has CDR1 SGHRS and CDR2 YFSETQ. Trimming stripped 4 bases from V and 2 bases from J, with 22 bases between. The CDR3 DNA sequence: TGCGCCAGCAGCCCGGAGTTGGCGACGCTGAGAACTGGGGCCAACGTCCTGACTTTC. Amino acid sequence: CASSPELATLRTGANVLTF.

The gene calls are TRBV6-5 and TRBJ2-1; D ambiguous. The CDR3 spans 15 residues. The germline CDR1 and CDR2 sequences are MNHEY and SVGAGI. V shed 1 base and J shed 5 bases, with 12 bases lying between them. Written as DNA, the CDR3 is TGTGCCAGCAGTTACTTGTCGCGTTTAGACAATGAGCAGTTCTTC. It encodes CASSYLSRLDNEQFF.

CDR3: CASDRQGYTF. The CDR3 DNA reads TGTGCCAGTGACCGACAGGGCTACACCTTC. The chain joins TRBV6-1 to TRBJ1-2, with TRBD1 as a possible D gene (5 bases). The germline CDR1 and CDR2 sequences are MNHNS and SASEGT. The CDR3 totals 10 residues. V was clipped by 9 bases and J by 8 bases, with 10 bases between them.

V usage is TRBV30 and J usage is TRBJ1-5; D is possibly TRBD1 (6 bases). The V end lost 5 bases, the J end lost 7 bases, and 18 bases lay between the germline ends. This CDR3 spans 14 amino acids. Germline V CDR1 and CDR2: GTSNPN, SVGIG (reference sequence). In DNA form, the CDR3 reads TGTGCCTGGTCACCTTCGACAGGACGACAGCCCCAGCATTTT. Translating it yields CAWSPSTGRQPQHF. Using reference TRBV30 and TRBJ1-5 for the parts outside the CDR3, the full variable domain is SQTIHQWPATLVQPVGSPLSLECTVEGTSNPNLYWYRQAAGRGLQLLFYSVGIGQISSEVPQNLSASRPQDRQFILSSKKLLLSDSGFYLCAWSPSTGRQPQHFGDGTRLSIL.

J is TRBJ2-3 and V is TRBV5-4, with a weak D call TRBD2 (6 bases). V gave up 9 bases and J gave up 6 bases, with 26 bases separating them. This CDR3 contains 16 residues. Per germline, CDR1 SGHNT and CDR2 YYREEE (reference sequence). The CDR3 protein is CAITPSSRESADTQYF. The CDR3 DNA is TGTGCCATCACTCCCTCTAGTCGGGAGTCAGCGGATACGCAGTATTTT.

The V and J genes are TRBV21-1 and TRBJ2-7; the listed D gene, TRBD2, was not tested against the DNA. TRBV21-1 is a pseudogene. The CDR3 is 17 residues long. In DNA form, the CDR3 reads TGTGCCAGCAGCATGGGACTAGCGGGAGGTAACTCCTACGAGCAGTACTTC. Encoded protein: CASSMGLAGGNSYEQYF.

The chain employs TRBV6-5 and TRBJ2-1; possible D gene TRBD1, 6 bases. In germline, CDR1 is MNHEY, CDR2 SVGAGI. Trimming removed 0 bases at V and 3 bases at J, with 9 bases between. The CDR3 is made up of 15 amino acids. CDR3 protein: CASSYSDSFYNEQFF. The CDR3 DNA reads TGTGCCAGCAGTTACTCGGACAGTTTCTACAATGAGCAGTTCTTC.

The J gene is TRBJ2-1, the V gene TRBV5-5; 8 positions agree with TRBD2. The V segment lost 3 bases and the J segment 3 bases; nucleotides outside the gene matches: 8. The length of the CDR3 is 16 residues. Germline loops: CDR1 SGHKS, CDR2 YYEKEE (reference sequence). The CDR3 region has the DNA TGTGCCAGCAGCTCGGCTTGGCGGGAGGACTACAATGAGCAGTTCTTC. It translates to CASSSAWREDYNEQFF.

V usage is TRBV25-1 and J usage is TRBJ2-7, with 10 bases aligning to TRBD2. V trimming: 7 bases; J trimming: 3 bases; junction bases outside the gene matches: 9. This CDR3 comprises 15 residues. The V gene's germline CDR1 is MGHDK and CDR2 SYGVNS. The DNA of the CDR3 is TGTGCCAGCATCCCTTCGGCTAGCGGGAGCTACGAGCAGTACTTC. This translates into CASIPSASGSYEQYF.

This clone was detected a few times. This chain uses TRBV11-3 with TRBJ2-1; TRBD2 matches at 7 bases. The CDR3 is 15 amino acids. Per the germline V gene, CDR1 is SGHNT and CDR2 is YENEEA. J was trimmed by 10 bases and V by 1 base; bases with no gene match: 10. Here the CDR3 DNA reads TGTGCCAGCAGCTTAGTGTTTACTAGCGTGTGGGAGCAGTTCTTC. It codes for CASSLVFTSVWEQFF. Full variable domain (missing parts from reference TRBV11-3 and TRBJ2-1): EAGVVQSPRYKIIEKKQPVAFWCNPISGHNTLYWYLQNLGQGPELLIRYENEEAVDDSQLPKDRFSAERLKGVDSTLKIQPAELGDSAVYLCASSLVFTSVWEQFFGPGTRLTVL.

The V call is TRBV6-1, the J call TRBJ1-1, with 7 bases aligning to TRBD1. V gave up 1 base and J gave up 4 bases; unmatched junction bases: 6. The CDR3 sequence is 15 residues long. The germline V gene has CDR1 MNHNS and CDR2 SASEGT. CDR3 DNA sequence: TGTGCCAGCAGTGAAGAGGAGGGGGCGAGCACTGAAGCTTTCTTT. It codes for CASSEEEGASTEAFF.

The V call is TRBV2, the J call TRBJ2-5; 7 nucleotides line up with TRBD1. The germline V gene has CDR1 SNHLY and CDR2 FYNNEI. This CDR3 is 13 amino acids long. J was trimmed by 5 bases and V by 5 bases; bases with no gene match: 5. CDR3 sequence: CASSSTGSETQYF. CDR3 nucleotide sequence: TGTGCCAGCAGTTCGACAGGGTCGGAGACCCAGTACTTC.

The J gene is TRBJ2-1, the V gene TRBV5-1; TRBD1 is a possible D gene (7 bases). Deletions cut 6 bases from V and 0 bases from J, with 16 bases between. This CDR3 contains 16 residues. The germline V gene encodes CDR1 SGHRS and CDR2 YFSETQ. The CDR3 sequence: CASTPRGDGSYNEQFF. CDR3 in DNA: TGCGCCAGCACCCCCAGGGGGGACGGCTCCTACAATGAGCAGTTCTTC. The full variable domain, in which reference TRBV5-1 and TRBJ2-1 provide the parts outside the CDR3, is KAGVTQTPRYLIKTRGQQVTLSCSPISGHRSVSWYQQTPGQGLQFLFEYFSETQRNKGNFPGRFSGRQFSNSRSEMNVSTLELGDSALYLCASTPRGDGSYNEQFFGPGTRLTVL.

The V call is TRBV5-6, the J call TRBJ1-2; D gene unclear. CDR1 is SGHDT and CDR2 is YYEEEE in the germline V gene. Trimming took off 0 bases at V and 3 bases at J, with 9 bases between the two ends. The CDR3 loop spans 14 amino acids. Here the CDR3 reads CASSLGAGDYGYTF. The CDR3, as DNA: TGTGCCAGCAGCTTGGGGGCGGGTGACTATGGCTACACCTTC.

In this sample, this clone turned up a few times. The chain employs TRBV15 and TRBJ1-1, with D unresolved. V lost 6 bases and J 5 bases, leaving 16 bases between the germline ends. The CDR3 is made up of 14 amino acids. The V gene's germline CDR1 is LNHNV and CDR2 YYDKDF (reference sequence). The CDR3 nucleotides are TGTGCCACCAGTATCGGGGATCGGTGGACTGAAGCTTTCTTT. It encodes CATSIGDRWTEAFF. The full variable domain, with the rest looked up from reference TRBV15 and TRBJ1-1, is DAMVIQNPRYQVTQFGKPVTLSCSQTLNHNVMYWYQQKSSQAPKLLFHYYDKDFNNEADTPDNFQSRRPNTSFCFLDIRSPGLGDTAMYLCATSIGDRWTEAFFGQGTRLTVV.

V usage is TRBV6-1 and J usage is TRBJ2-7; 9 bases match TRBD1. The germline CDR1 and CDR2 sequences are MNHNS and SASEGT. V shed 1 base and J 4 bases; nucleotides not matched to a gene: 8. The CDR3 runs to 16 residues. CDR3 nucleotide sequence: TGTGCCAGCAGTGAAGTCTCCGGGACAGGGCTTTACGAGCAGTACTTC. Its translation is CASSEVSGTGLYEQYF.

CDR3 bases: TGTGCCAGCAGTGATGACAGGGTGGGCTACGAGCAGTACTTC. Amino acid sequence: CASSDDRVGYEQYF. The chain employs TRBV2 and TRBJ2-7; 7 positions agree with TRBD1. The CDR3 spans 14 residues. Unmatched junction bases numbered 5, after V lost 3 bases and J lost 3 bases. Germline lookup yields CDR1 SNHLY and CDR2 FYNNEI.

The CDR3 spells CASSWTGSHTDTQYF. The DNA of the CDR3 is TGCGCCAGCAGCTGGACAGGGTCCCACACAGATACGCAGTATTTT. This chain uses TRBV5-1 with TRBJ2-3; TRBD1 matches 8 bases. The germline CDR1 and CDR2 sequences are SGHRS and YFSETQ. CDR3 length: 15 amino acids. The junction had 5 bases not matched to a gene; V was cut back by 3 bases and J by 2 bases.

The rearrangement links TRBV10-1 to TRBJ2-1; D not resolved. The germline CDR1 and CDR2 sequences are WNHNN and SYGVQD (reference sequence). V lost 2 bases and J lost 8, with 10 bases in between. The CDR3 spans 13 residues. DNA of the CDR3: TGCGCCAGCAGTGAGCTAAGTGAGGATGAGCAGTTCTTC. Translated, it gives CASSELSEDEQFF.